This TCR beta chain was identified in a study of T-cell memory formation after mild COVID-19. Worth noting for this clonotype: Its antigen remains unidentified.

J lost 8 bases, V lost 7 bases, and 9 bases had no gene match. Looked up from germline, CDR1 is SGHRS and CDR2 is YFSETQ. This CDR3 is 13 amino acids long. General study findings and limits: Cross-reactive memory apparently joined, as some responding clones appeared in pre-infection memory. CD4+ contracting clones were mainly CM and EM; CD8+ ones, EMRA. Confirmation was lacking for SARS-CoV-2 specificity of second-wave clones that peaked on day 37.

A 5'RACE reaction primed in the constant segment made cDNA libraries of TCR alpha and TCR beta, and these carried sample barcodes and UMIs. TCRdb ran MiXCR on the 5' RACE reads and lists one entry per CDR3 protein. The repertoire includes 350,000 to 500,000 distinct CDR3 sequences, under 25% of them detected once, and around 13% sits in the top ten. This clonotype was sampled from an adult woman who had mild COVID-19 (a few samples of this study predate the infection). Cell type and time point are not known. The sample consisted of PBMCs or a T cell subset sorted from them (not recorded which). The chain couples TRBV5-1 to TRBJ2-7; 10 bases fit TRBD2. The CDR3 region is CASRETSGYQQYF. The CDR3 nucleotides are TGCGCCAGCCGTGAGACTAGCGGGTATCAGCAGTACTTC.